This T cell receptor (beta chain) was identified in a study of beta chain features in type 1 diabetes. Findings and limits, study-wide: A closer apparent resemblance between naive, central memory and Treg TCRB repertoires was seen in patients than in healthy donors. PCR might show a preference for shorter templates, equally across patients and controls. When VDJ junctions were examined, type 1 diabetes patients showed fewer insertions and more deletions.

The CDR3 totals 14 residues. The V gene end was trimmed by 3 bases and the J gene end by 5 bases; junction bases not matched to a gene: 4. Germline V gene sequence: CDR1 SGHRS, CDR2 YFSETQ. About this clone itself: The antigen remains unidentified.

Expressed TCRB transcripts were sequenced after all isolated RNA was converted to cDNA. Produced via immunoSEQ multiplex PCR; TCRdb's table is partial and in-frame only. Of under 450,000 clones detected, roughly 16% appear once; the ten largest clones hold approximately 0.019%. The chain joins TRBV5-1 to TRBJ2-1; 8 nucleotides agree with TRBD2. The source material was naive CD4+ T cells from blood. The receptor was derived from a woman aged 18-29 years in good health. CDR3 amino acids: CASSYGRGNNEQFF. The DNA for the CDR3 is TGCGCCAGCAGCTACGGGAGGGGGAACAATGAGCAGTTCTTC.